These 21 T cell receptor beta chains came from one sample sequenced in a study of CD8 T cells in ankylosing spondylitis. One entry per CDR3 protein, called by TCRdb with MiXCR from the 5' RACE reads. Seen here are about 390,000 distinct CDR3 sequences, 20% to 25% observed once, and the top ten hold around 16%. Regarding the study as a whole: Made up of fewer than ten highly homologous variants, a TCR beta motif appeared characteristic of ankylosing spondylitis blood.

These receptors' antigens are unknown. Material for sequencing was blood, either unsorted or a sorted T cell fraction (not recorded which). The receptor source for this set is a male donor with ankylosing spondylitis.

The chain combines TRBV3-1 with TRBJ2-1; no reliable D call. Germline V gives CDR1 LGHDT, CDR2 YNNKEL (reference sequence). Trimming left V 0 bases short and J 7 bases short, with 7 bases between. The CDR3 runs to 13 residues. This CDR3 reads CASSQELLNEQFF. CDR3 nucleotides: TGTGCCAGCAGCCAAGAGCTTCTTAATGAGCAGTTCTTC.

This clonotype occurred many times. The chain recombines TRBV12-3 or TRBV12-4 with TRBJ1-2, with 10 bases lining up with TRBD1. CDR3 length: 14 residues. V was pared by 6 bases and J by 10 bases, with 11 bases of the junction left unmatched. The CDR3 sequence is CASSPITTGGDYTF. For the CDR3, the DNA is TGTGCCAGCAGCCCAATAACGACAGGGGGCGACTACACCTTC.

This clonotype was seen only a few times. The chain has TRBV12-3 or TRBV12-4 and TRBJ1-1, with D possibly TRBD1 on 5 matching bases. Trimming left V 7 bases short and J 1 base short, with 13 bases between. The CDR3 covers 14 residues. This CDR3 reads CASKWGGRNTEAFF. CDR3 nucleotides: TGTGCCAGCAAATGGGGGGGGAGGAACACTGAAGCTTTCTTT.

In this sample, this clonotype turned up a few times. This chain connects TRBV5-1 to TRBJ2-1; D possibly corresponds to TRBD1 (6 bases). There are 16 residues in the CDR3. The germline V gene encodes CDR1 SGHRS and CDR2 YFSETQ. Trimming took 1 base from V and 4 from J, leaving 15 bases between them. The CDR3 coding sequence is TGCGCCAGCAGCTTGTTGGGGGACAACCTTTACAATGAGCAGTTCTTC. Translation gives CASSLLGDNLYNEQFF.

Here the CDR3 DNA reads TGTGCCAGCGCAGACCGGACAGTGGGGGAGCAGTTCTTC. Its protein is CASADRTVGEQFF. The rearrangement joins TRBV7-9 to TRBJ2-1; possibly TRBD1 for D (6 bases). CDR3 length equals 13 residues. Germline V gene data show CDR1 as SEHNR and CDR2 as FQNEAQ (reference sequence). Trimming removed 8 bases from V and 10 bases from J, with 18 bases in between.

This clonotype was seen a handful of times. The CDR3 nucleotides read TGTGCCAGCAGTTTAGGAGGGATTTTGGAGACCCAGTACTTC. Translated: CASSLGGILETQYF. The chain recombines TRBV28 with TRBJ2-5; tentative D call: TRBD2 (6 bases). Germline V gene lookup returns CDR1 MDHEN and CDR2 SYDVKM. This CDR3 has 14 amino acids. V shed 2 bases and J shed 5 bases, with 12 bases lying between them.

Only a few counts were recorded for this clonotype. The chain uses TRBV7-6 and TRBJ2-1; 10 positions agree with TRBD2. The CDR3 has 19 residues. After removal of 5 bases from V and 0 bases from J, the junction contained 13 bases not matched to a gene. In germline, CDR1 is SGHVS, CDR2 FNYEAQ. Here the CDR3 DNA reads TGTGCCAGCAGCCCGACTAGCGGGTGGGAATTGAGCTCCTACAATGAGCAGTTCTTC. Protein: CASSPTSGWELSSYNEQFF.

This clonotype occurred a few times. V is TRBV7-8 and J is TRBJ2-3, with D perhaps TRBD1 (6 bases). With 4 bases removed from V and 4 bases from J, the gap between germline ends came to 12 bases. This CDR3 has 14 amino acids. CDR1 and CDR2 from the germline V gene are SGHVS and FQNEAQ. The CDR3 reads CASSSEGDSDTQYF. The CDR3 DNA reads TGTGCCAGCAGCTCCGAGGGGGATTCAGATACGCAGTATTTT.

The chain combines TRBV18 with TRBJ1-1, with no clear D. V was trimmed by 1 base and J by 5 bases, leaving 8 bases between them. CDR1 and CDR2 from the germline V gene are KGHSH and LQKENI. CDR3 length equals 13 residues. The CDR3 DNA reads TGTGCCAGCTCACCACATCGAAAGACTGAAGCTTTCTTT. Its protein product is CASSPHRKTEAFF.

V gene TRBV13 combines with J gene TRBJ2-2; the D is unclear. The V end was cut by 4 bases, the J end by 1 base, with 7 bases between. Germline V gene lookup returns CDR1 PRHDT and CDR2 FYEKMQ (reference sequence). This CDR3 has 14 amino acids. The CDR3 is CASSSVMNTGELFF. CDR3 nucleotide sequence: TGTGCCAGCAGCTCAGTAATGAACACCGGGGAGCTGTTTTTT.

This clonotype showed up just a few times. V and J are TRBV11-3 and TRBJ2-2; D gene ambiguous. This CDR3 region has 15 residues. V lost 4 bases and J lost 1, with 10 bases in between. The V gene's germline CDR1 is SGHNT and CDR2 YENEEA. Written as DNA, the CDR3 is TGTGCCAGCAGCTACCACGGTCTGAACACCGGGGAGCTGTTTTTT. This encodes CASSYHGLNTGELFF. Based on the CDR3 plus reference TRBV11-3 and TRBJ2-2, the full variable domain is EAGVVQSPRYKIIEKKQPVAFWCNPISGHNTLYWYLQNLGQGPELLIRYENEEAVDDSQLPKDRFSAERLKGVDSTLKIQPAELGDSAVYLCASSYHGLNTGELFFGEGSRLTVL.

The V and J genes are TRBV7-3 and TRBJ2-3, with 7 bases that match TRBD2. Germline values: CDR1 SGHTA, CDR2 FQGTGA. The V gene end was trimmed by 1 base and the J gene end by 6 bases; junction bases not matched to a gene: 10. The CDR3 covers 16 residues. CDR3 in amino acids: CASSLSLAGAADTQYF. The CDR3 DNA reads TGTGCCAGCAGCTTAAGTTTGGCGGGAGCCGCGGATACGCAGTATTTT.

The sample holds a few counts of this clonotype. This chain joins TRBV5-1 and TRBJ2-1, with 10 bases lining up with TRBD2. With 3 bases clipped from V and 2 bases from J, the junction kept 8 bases outside the gene matches. This CDR3 has 17 amino acids. Germline lookup yields CDR1 SGHRS and CDR2 YFSETQ. CDR3 amino acids: CASSSTLAGSTYNEQFF. In DNA, the CDR3 is TGCGCCAGCAGCTCCACACTAGCGGGATCCACCTACAATGAGCAGTTCTTC.

There are many counts of this clonotype. A read error may produce the germline difference seen at one junction end. The chain couples TRBV20-1 to TRBJ2-5; TRBD2 is a possible D gene (5 bases). CDR1 is DFQATT, CDR2 SNEGSKA, per germline (reference sequence). This CDR3 spans 11 amino acids. The chain's CDR3 is CSALNRGIQDF. In DNA, the CDR3 is TGCAGTGCCCTGAACCGGGGTATACAAGACTTC.

This clonotype was counted only a few times. The DNA for the CDR3 is TGTGCCAGCAGGGAATCCTACGAGCAGTACTTC. Its translation: CASRESYEQYF. This chain links TRBV2 with TRBJ2-7; D gene uncertain. Germline values: CDR1 SNHLY, CDR2 FYNNEI. The CDR3 consists of 11 residues. Trimming removed 6 bases at V and 1 base at J, with 4 bases between.

V is TRBV2 and J is TRBJ2-1, with TRBD2 identical over 9 bases. Trimming cost V 10 bases and J 4 bases; bases outside gene matches: 8. In germline, CDR1 is SNHLY, CDR2 FYNNEI. The CDR3 covers 14 residues. The chain's CDR3 is CATTLAGVYNEQFF. Written as DNA, the CDR3 is TGTGCCACCACACTAGCGGGTGTATACAATGAGCAGTTCTTC.

This clonotype was counted only a few times. The chain has TRBV29-1 and TRBJ1-2; TRBD1 might be the D (5 bases). Trimming took 4 bases from V and 3 from J, leaving 9 bases between them. Germline assignment: CDR1 SQVTM and CDR2 ANQGSEA. The CDR3 runs 12 residues. CDR3 in DNA: TGCAGCGTTGGGGGCAGAGACTATGGCTACACCTTC. Translating gives CSVGGRDYGYTF.

J is TRBJ2-1 and V is TRBV21-1; the table's D gene call, TRBD1, was not cross checked with the DNA. TRBV21-1 is a pseudogene segment. CDR3 length: 20 amino acids. CDR3 sequence (DNA): TGTGCCAGCAGCAAAGCCCCCGCCCCACTAGCCGCGAGCTCCTACAATGAGCAGTTCTTC. It is translated as CASSKAPAPLAASSYNEQFF.

V usage is TRBV14 and J usage is TRBJ1-6; D ambiguous. The CDR3 is 14 amino acids. V was pared by 1 base and J by 5 bases, with 6 bases between. CDR1 and CDR2 (germline): SGHDN, FVKESK. CDR3 amino acids: CASSQVHHNSPLHF. The CDR3 bases are TGTGCCAGCAGCCAAGTTCACCATAATTCACCCCTCCACTTT.

The V call is TRBV4-3, the J call TRBJ1-1; D unresolved. Trimming took off 0 bases at V and 10 bases at J, with 12 bases between the two ends. The CDR3 covers 13 residues. Germline V gives CDR1 LGHNA, CDR2 YSLEER. The CDR3 DNA is TGCGCCAGCAGCCAAGATAGCGGGAGGCGAGCTTTCTTT. It is translated as CASSQDSGRRAFF.

The V and J genes are TRBV6-2 or TRBV6-3 and TRBJ2-7; TRBD2 matches 8 bases. The V gene's germline CDR1 is MNHEY and CDR2 SVGEGT. The CDR3 is 15 amino acids. V lost 6 bases, J lost 4 bases, and 11 bases stayed unmatched. DNA for the CDR3: TGTGCCAGCAGCCCGGTCGGGAGGGCAAGGTACGAGCAGTACTTC. This translates into CASSPVGRARYEQYF.